Below, 15 T cell receptor beta chains from the same sample are listed, as sequenced in a study of blood T cell repertoires in COVID-19. Method: immunoSEQ multiplex PCR; TCRdb's copy keeps in-frame clones and lacks some. Among about 370,000 clones listed, over 75% were seen once. Sequenced input: PBMCs or T cells enriched from blood (not recorded which). The receptors here all came from a man younger than 30 who had recovered from COVID-19.

The genes are TRBV24-1 and TRBJ2-7; 9 bases fit TRBD1. After removal of 5 bases from V and 0 bases from J, the junction contained 1 base not matched to a gene. The CDR3 loop spans 14 amino acids. Germline assignment: CDR1 KGHDR and CDR2 SFDVKD. The DNA for the CDR3 is TGTGCCACCAGTGCGGGACAGGGCTCCTACGAGCAGTACTTC. It codes for CATSAGQGSYEQYF.

The chain links TRBV6-5 to TRBJ2-1; 12 bases map to TRBD2. Germline V gene data show CDR1 as MNHEY and CDR2 as SVGAGI. V shed 10 bases, J shed 8 bases, and the junction held 12 bases outside the gene matches. The CDR3 loop spans 15 amino acids. The chain's CDR3 is CATSSPGLAGDEQFF. The CDR3 coding sequence is TGTGCCACCTCGTCTCCGGGACTAGCGGGTGATGAGCAGTTCTTC.

The genes are TRBV2 and TRBJ1-5, with 8 bases fitting TRBD1. V trimming: 6 bases; J trimming: 6 bases; junction bases outside the gene matches: 4. The length of the CDR3 is 13 residues. The germline V gene encodes CDR1 SNHLY and CDR2 FYNNEI. The CDR3 DNA follows: TGTGCCAGCAGGACAGGGGAGGGTCAGCCCCAGCATTTT. Amino acid sequence: CASRTGEGQPQHF.

J is TRBJ2-7 and V is TRBV9, with no clear D. Germline-derived CDR1 and CDR2 are SGDLS and YYNGEE. The CDR3 loop spans 14 amino acids. V lost 1 base to trimming and J lost 0 bases, with 8 bases between them. The CDR3 here is CASSVYGSSYEQYF. DNA for the CDR3: TGTGCCAGCAGCGTATACGGTTCCTCCTACGAGCAGTACTTC.

The V call is TRBV6-4, the J call TRBJ2-7; perhaps TRBD2 as D (5 bases). Germline CDR1 reads MRHNA; CDR2 reads SNTAGT. V was trimmed by 3 bases and J by 3 bases, leaving 12 bases between them. CDR3 length: 14 residues. CDR3 sequence reads: CASSESEGSYEQYF. The CDR3 region has the DNA TGTGCCAGCAGTGAAAGCGAGGGCAGCTACGAGCAGTACTTC.

This chain links TRBV18 with TRBJ1-3; D is unclear. Trimming took off 3 bases at V and 0 bases at J, with 9 bases between the two ends. The CDR3 has 15 residues. The germline CDR1 and CDR2 sequences are KGHSH and LQKENI. CDR3 sequence: CASSPPLRSGNTIYF. The CDR3, as DNA: TGTGCCAGCTCACCCCCTCTTCGCTCTGGAAACACCATATATTTT.

V usage is TRBV7-9 and J usage is TRBJ2-2; the match to TRBD2 covers 8 bases. V trimming: 6 bases; J trimming: 4 bases; junction bases outside the gene matches: 7. Germline CDR1 is SEHNR and CDR2 is FQNEAQ (reference sequence). The CDR3 sequence is 15 residues long. In DNA, the CDR3 is TGTGCCAGCAGTTTTAGCGGGGACTCCACCGGGGAGCTGTTTTTT. It yields the protein CASSFSGDSTGELFF. Combining the CDR3 with reference TRBV7-9 and TRBJ2-2 gives the whole variable domain DTGVSQNPRHKITKRGQNVTFRCDPISEHNRLYWYRQTLGQGPEFLTYFQNEAQLEKSRLLSDRFSAERPKGSFSTLEIQRTEQGDSAMYLCASSFSGDSTGELFFGEGSRLTVL.

The CDR3 coding sequence is TGTGCCAGCTCACCACCGGGGCGGGAGACCCAGTACTTC. It encodes CASSPPGRETQYF. The V gene is TRBV18, the J gene TRBJ2-5; TRBD1 is a possible D gene (5 bases). The CDR3 is 13 residues long. Germline CDR1 is KGHSH and CDR2 is LQKENI. The V gene lost 0 bases and the J gene lost 5 bases, with 7 bases spanning the gap.

The chain links TRBV7-3 to TRBJ1-5; D is perhaps TRBD1 (5 bases). Germline V gives CDR1 SGHTA, CDR2 FQGTGA. Trimming removed 2 bases at V and 7 bases at J, with 27 bases between. The CDR3 covers 19 residues. In DNA form, the CDR3 reads TGTGCCAGCAGCTTAGCCCCCCGGCCGGGGGACCTCCCTATCCAGCCCCAGCATTTT. The encoded protein is CASSLAPRPGDLPIQPQHF.

This rearrangement joins TRBV19 to TRBJ2-4; 7 nucleotides agree with TRBD1. From germline, CDR1 is LNHDA and CDR2 SQIVND (reference sequence). The CDR3 loop spans 14 amino acids. After removal of 3 bases from V and 4 bases from J, the junction contained 3 bases not matched to a gene. The CDR3 spells CASSIGTEKNIQYF. CDR3 nucleotides: TGTGCCAGTAGTATCGGGACAGAAAAAAACATTCAGTACTTC.

There are a few counts of this clone. The J gene is TRBJ1-2, the V gene TRBV9, with D maybe TRBD1 (5 bases). The CDR3 covers 15 residues. Germline lookup yields CDR1 SGDLS and CDR2 YYNGEE. The V end was cut by 0 bases, the J end by 0 bases, with 9 bases between. The CDR3 region has the DNA TGTGCCAGCAGCGTAGACGACAGCACTAACTATGGCTACACCTTC. It codes for CASSVDDSTNYGYTF.

The rearrangement joins TRBV9 to TRBJ1-1, with D perhaps TRBD1 (5 bases). The V and J ends lost 1 base and 3 bases respectively, with 10 bases between them. Germline V gene lookup returns CDR1 SGDLS and CDR2 YYNGEE. This CDR3 has 14 residues. The CDR3 is CASSVNIRDTEAFF. CDR3 coding DNA: TGTGCCAGCAGCGTAAATATCAGGGACACTGAAGCTTTCTTT.

The V gene is TRBV5-1, the J gene TRBJ1-4; 9 bases map to TRBD1. J lost 5 bases, V lost 1 base, and 0 bases had no gene match. This CDR3 contains 14 residues. Germline-derived CDR1 and CDR2 are SGHRS and YFSETQ. The CDR3 loop is CASSLTGGNEKLFF. CDR3 sequence (DNA): TGCGCCAGCAGCTTGACAGGGGGCAATGAAAAACTGTTTTTT.

This CDR3 is CASSESGRSYEQYF. The CDR3 nucleotides are TGTGCCAGCAGTGAGTCGGGTCGGTCCTACGAGCAGTACTTC. V is TRBV25-1 and J is TRBJ2-7; D ambiguous. Germline CDR1 and CDR2: MGHDK and SYGVNS. Trimming left V 3 bases short and J 1 base short, with 10 bases between. There are 14 residues in the CDR3.

In this sample, this clone turned up once. The V and J genes are TRBV28 and TRBJ2-7; D uncertain. CDR3 size: 16 residues. Germline loops: CDR1 MDHEN, CDR2 SYDVKM. V was pared by 6 bases and J by 0 bases, with 18 bases between. The chain's CDR3 is CASSGHRVLSSYEQYF. In nucleotides, the CDR3 is TGTGCCAGCAGCGGCCACCGGGTCTTAAGCTCCTACGAGCAGTACTTC.